The 7 T cell receptor beta chains below all came from one sample that was sequenced in a study of OX40 agonist ivuxolimab in advanced cancers. Produced via immunoSEQ multiplex PCR; TCRdb's table is partial and in-frame only. The table lists 45,000 to 55,000 clones, about 81% of them singletons. Sequenced material: CD4+ or CD8+ T cells sorted from blood, taken in a trial of the OX40 agonist ivuxolimab. The receptor source for this set is an adult with an advanced solid tumor such as melanoma, head and neck, liver or kidney cancer.

The chain carries TRBV29-1 and TRBJ2-1, with 8 bases identical to TRBD2. Germline values: CDR1 SQVTM, CDR2 ANQGSEA. V was pared by 5 bases and J by 4 bases, with 4 bases of the junction left unmatched. This CDR3 comprises 13 residues. The CDR3 sequence: CSVRREAYNEQFF. Written as DNA, the CDR3 is TGCAGCGTTCGGCGGGAGGCATACAATGAGCAGTTCTTC.

This chain joins TRBV29-1 and TRBJ2-1, with 9 bases lining up with TRBD1. Trimming took 6 bases from V and 3 from J; bases not matched to a gene: 6. CDR1 SQVTM and CDR2 ANQGSEA come from the germline V gene. CDR3 length: 14 residues. The CDR3 DNA reads as TGCAGCGTAACCACGGGACAGGGCTACAATGAGCAGTTCTTC. Its protein product is CSVTTGQGYNEQFF.

This clone was detected a few times. V and J are TRBV5-1 and TRBJ2-3; D not certain. The CDR3 is 12 residues long. V lost 1 base and J lost 5, with 5 bases in between. Germline CDR1 SGHRS, CDR2 YFSETQ. The CDR3: CASSLTGDTQYF. In nucleotides, the CDR3 is TGCGCCAGCAGCTTGACTGGAGATACGCAGTATTTT. Drawing the rest from reference TRBV5-1 and TRBJ2-3, the complete variable domain is KAGVTQTPRYLIKTRGQQVTLSCSPISGHRSVSWYQQTPGQGLQFLFEYFSETQRNKGNFPGRFSGRQFSNSRSEMNVSTLELGDSALYLCASSLTGDTQYFGPGTRLTVL.

The chain combines TRBV19 with TRBJ2-5; D may be TRBD1 (6 bases). There are 12 residues in the CDR3. Germline CDR1 reads LNHDA; CDR2 reads SQIVND (reference sequence). The V gene lost 5 bases and the J gene lost 5 bases, with 9 bases spanning the gap. The CDR3 sequence: CASSQGRETQYF. CDR3 coding DNA: TGTGCCAGTAGTCAGGGGCGGGAGACCCAGTACTTC.

The chain employs TRBV28 and TRBJ2-3; maybe TRBD2 (6 bases). The CDR3 sequence is 15 residues long. Trimming stripped 7 bases from V and 4 bases from J, with 18 bases between. Germline V gene sequence: CDR1 MDHEN, CDR2 SYDVKM. DNA of the CDR3: TGTGCCAGCACCCTCCGACTAGAAGCAGCAGATACGCAGTATTTT. It specifies CASTLRLEAADTQYF. The complete variable domain, with remaining parts taken from reference TRBV28 and TRBJ2-3, reads DVKVTQSSRYLVKRTGEKVFLECVQDMDHENMFWYRQDPGLGLRLIYFSYDVKMKEKGDIPEGYSVSREKKERFSLILESASTNQTSMYLCASTLRLEAADTQYFGPGTRLTVL.

The chain links TRBV30 to TRBJ1-2, with a weak D call TRBD1 (6 bases). The CDR3 covers 14 residues. Germline assignment: CDR1 GTSNPN and CDR2 SVGIG (reference sequence). The V and J ends lost 4 bases and 7 bases respectively, with 19 bases between them. The CDR3 protein is CAWKAGTLRRGYTF. The CDR3, as DNA: TGTGCCTGGAAAGCCGGGACATTGAGGCGTGGCTACACCTTC.

Here the CDR3 DNA reads TGTGCCAGCAGCTTGAACGCAGGGGAGAGCACCGGGGAGCTGTTTTTT. Its translation is CASSLNAGESTGELFF. The V call is TRBV5-5, the J call TRBJ2-2; tentatively, D is TRBD1 (6 bases). The CDR3 spans 16 residues. Trimming removed 1 base at V and 4 bases at J, with 14 bases between. Per germline, CDR1 SGHKS and CDR2 YYEKEE (reference sequence).